These 5 T cell receptor beta chains came from one sample sequenced in a study of blood T cells in healthy people across ages. Then a second PCR, running about 7 to 11 cycles, was carried out with a sample-barcoded 5' primer and a J-beta primer mix. TCRdb analysed the 5' RACE reads with MiXCR anew, one entry per CDR3 protein. Among 650,000 to 1,000,000 distinct CDR3 sequences listed, about half were seen once. What was sequenced was blood. These receptor sequences come from a man older than 75 in good health.

The rearrangement links TRBV30 to TRBJ2-7; D is possibly TRBD2 (5 bases). V was trimmed by 0 bases and J by 5 bases, leaving 17 bases between them. Germline CDR1 GTSNPN, CDR2 SVGIG (reference sequence). The CDR3 consists of 15 residues. CDR3 amino acids: CAWSVPAFGSNEQYF. CDR3 nucleotides: TGTGCCTGGAGTGTACCGGCATTTGGGAGCAACGAGCAGTACTTC.

This clonotype was observed a few times. V is TRBV5-1 and J is TRBJ2-7; no firm D call. V lost 4 bases, J lost 2 bases, and 10 bases lay in between. The CDR3 spans 13 residues. Germline V lookup: CDR1 SGHRS, CDR2 YFSETQ. The CDR3 here is CASSTSDTYEQYF. The CDR3 DNA sequence: TGCGCCAGCAGCACCTCGGATACCTACGAGCAGTACTTC.

The table lists this clonotype with many counts. The rearrangement joins TRBV15 to TRBJ2-7; D tentatively reads TRBD1 or TRBD2 (5 bases each). Trimming removed 4 bases at V and 6 bases at J, with 13 bases between. CDR3 length equals 13 residues. Germline assignment: CDR1 LNHNV and CDR2 YYDKDF (reference sequence). The CDR3: CATSKVEGREQYF. The CDR3, as DNA: TGTGCCACCAGCAAAGTCGAGGGGCGCGAGCAGTACTTC.

The genes are TRBV7-8 and TRBJ2-3, with TRBD1 as a possible D gene (5 bases). The CDR3 contains 14 residues. V dropped 6 bases and J dropped 2 bases, with 12 bases sitting between them. Germline assignment: CDR1 SGHVS and CDR2 FQNEAQ. Here the CDR3 DNA reads TGTGCCAGCAGTGTCCAGGGATTCACAGATACGCAGTATTTT. It is translated as CASSVQGFTDTQYF.

This clonotype has only a few counts. CDR3 coding DNA: TGTGCCAGCAGCGTCGGGACGGGGAATTCCTACGAGCAGTACTTC. Amino acid sequence: CASSVGTGNSYEQYF. This chain uses TRBV9 with TRBJ2-7; either TRBD1 or TRBD2 may fit D (5 bases each). V lost 2 bases and J lost 1, with 13 bases in between. Germline V gene sequence: CDR1 SGDLS, CDR2 YYNGEE. This CDR3 is built from 15 residues.